The count of the clone carrying this T cell receptor beta chain is one. Antigen: not known. This sample stems from a study of T cells in Graves' hyperthyroidism and ophthalmopathy. Study background: Peripheral blood sampling occurred at initial diagnosis, before any treatment. Points from the study as a whole: In the blood, most expanded thyroid clonotypes above 0.001 appeared as well. Prediction of ophthalmopathy progression came a median roughly 7.1 months pre-onset.

The source material, RNA transcripts, was used to amplify TCR beta CDR3 regions. The TCR CDR3 first-round RT-PCR relied on the HTBI primer set. TCRdb reprocessed the multiplex PCR reads via MiXCR and lists one record per CDR3 protein. In the table there are about 290,000 distinct CDR3 sequences, over 15% of which are singletons. Active moderate-to-severe ophthalmopathy, Clinical Activity Score at least 3, NOSPECS at least 4, under 3 months' duration. This CDR3 has 13 amino acids. V was shortened by 3 bases and J by 8 bases, with 12 bases between the two germline ends. Germline V gene sequence: CDR1 KGHDR, CDR2 SFDVKD.

The receptor's source is a woman between 55 and 75 years old with Graves' ophthalmopathy. The sequenced sample consisted of blood. V usage is TRBV24-1 and J usage is TRBJ1-2, with D hard to call. The CDR3 reads CATSDPLMGGYTF. CDR3 nucleotides: TGTGCCACCAGTGATCCTCTCATGGGGGGCTACACCTTC.